Presented here are 22 T cell receptor beta chains from one specimen sequenced in a study of blood T cells in healthy people across ages. The second PCR ran about 6 to 12 cycles with a sample-barcoded 5' primer and J-beta primers. Using its own MiXCR run on the 5' RACE reads, TCRdb lists one record per CDR3 protein. The sample records about 1,500,000 distinct CDR3 sequences, around 42% being singletons. Input material: blood. The origin of the receptors is a woman younger than 35 in good health.

The chain combines TRBV20-1 with TRBJ2-5; D is perhaps TRBD1 or TRBD2 (7 bases each). This CDR3 is built from 14 residues. The V end lost 4 bases, the J end lost 11 bases, and 23 bases lay between the germline ends. Per germline, CDR1 DFQATT and CDR2 SNEGSKA (reference sequence). Here the CDR3 reads CSATSLGGAGEQYF. The CDR3 region has the DNA TGCAGTGCTACCTCTTTAGGGGGCGCGGGGGAGCAGTACTTC.

The CDR3 DNA sequence: TGTGCCAGCAGCCAACACCCTTGGGGGGGACGGGATAACACTGAAGCTTTCTTT. Its translation: CASSQHPWGGRDNTEAFF. The genes are TRBV14 and TRBJ1-1; a weak D match, TRBD1 (5 bases). V was cut by 2 bases and J by 2 bases, with 21 bases left in between. The CDR3 spans 18 residues. Germline V gene lookup returns CDR1 SGHDN and CDR2 FVKESK. Based on the CDR3 plus reference TRBV14 and TRBJ1-1, the full variable domain is EAGVTQFPSHSVIEKGQTVTLRCDPISGHDNLYWYRRVMGKEIKFLLHFVKESKQDESGMPNNRFLAERTGGTYSTLKVQPAELEDSGVYFCASSQHPWGGRDNTEAFFGQGTRLTVV.

The rearrangement joins TRBV12-5 to TRBJ2-3; D unresolved. The ends were cut back, 7 bases at V and 4 bases at J, with 33 bases in the middle. CDR1 and CDR2 (germline): LGHNT, FRNRAP. CDR3 size: 20 residues. The CDR3 sequence is CASAPNRKTSHLNSPDTQYF. CDR3 sequence (DNA): TGTGCTAGTGCCCCCAACCGGAAGACCAGCCATTTAAATTCTCCAGATACGCAGTATTTT. Full variable domain (remainder filled in from reference TRBV12-5 and TRBJ2-3): DARVTQTPRHKVTEMGQEVTMRCQPILGHNTVFWYRQTMMQGLELLAYFRNRAPLDDSGMPKDRFSAEMPDATLATLKIQPSEPRDSAVYFCASAPNRKTSHLNSPDTQYFGPGTRLTVL.

In its sample, this clonotype was seen a few times. This chain links TRBV10-3 with TRBJ2-3; D is unclear. V dropped 10 bases and J dropped 10 bases, with 12 bases sitting between them. The germline gives CDR1 ENHRY, CDR2 SYGVKD. The CDR3 sequence is 10 residues long. The CDR3 DNA sequence: TGTGCCACTAGGGATCTGTCGCAGTATTTT. Translating it yields CATRDLSQYF.

This chain connects TRBV4-1 to TRBJ2-1; no reliable D call. Germline-derived CDR1 and CDR2 are MGHRA and YSYEKL. The V gene lost 4 bases and the J gene lost 7 bases, with 14 bases spanning the gap. The CDR3 consists of 14 residues. DNA for the CDR3: TGCGCCAGCAGCCGAACCAATCTTAGAAATGAGCAGTTCTTC. This encodes CASSRTNLRNEQFF.

The J gene is TRBJ1-2, the V gene TRBV6-5; no clear D. CDR3 length: 12 amino acids. Per germline, CDR1 MNHEY and CDR2 SVGAGI. V lost 5 bases, J lost 8 bases, and 12 bases lay in between. The CDR3 reads CASSPLRGGYTF. The DNA of the CDR3 is TGTGCCAGCAGTCCCCTACGAGGGGGCTACACCTTC.

The chain couples TRBV28 to TRBJ2-7; 11 bases line up with TRBD1. The J segment lost 5 bases and the V segment lost 5 bases, leaving 5 bases of the junction unmatched. Germline CDR1 and CDR2: MDHEN and SYDVKM. The CDR3 spans 14 residues. The CDR3 spells CASSARDRGDEQYF. The CDR3, as DNA: TGTGCCAGCAGTGCCCGGGACAGGGGGGACGAGCAGTACTTC. Using reference TRBV28 and TRBJ2-7 for the parts outside the CDR3, the full variable domain is DVKVTQSSRYLVKRTGEKVFLECVQDMDHENMFWYRQDPGLGLRLIYFSYDVKMKEKGDIPEGYSVSREKKERFSLILESASTNQTSMYLCASSARDRGDEQYFGPGTRLTVT.

The chain has TRBV7-3 and TRBJ2-7, with D possibly being TRBD2 (6 bases). The V end lost 2 bases, the J end lost 3 bases, and 14 bases lay between the germline ends. Looked up from germline, CDR1 is SGHTA and CDR2 is FQGTGA. The CDR3 totals 15 residues. CDR3 in amino acids: CASSLVGGGGYEQYF. The CDR3 DNA sequence: TGTGCCAGCAGCTTAGTCGGTGGGGGAGGCTACGAGCAGTACTTC.

V is TRBV5-6 and J is TRBJ2-1, with a possible D match to TRBD1 (5 bases). The CDR3 sequence is 17 residues long. Germline CDR1 reads SGHDT; CDR2 reads YYEEEE. V gave up 1 base and J gave up 6 bases, with 20 bases separating them. CDR3 protein: CASSLRGRLEKSNEQFF. The CDR3 coding sequence is TGTGCCAGCAGCTTGAGGGGAAGACTCGAAAAAAGCAATGAGCAGTTCTTC.

This clonotype occurred many times. V and J are TRBV20-1 and TRBJ2-5, with D unresolved. Trimming left V 1 base short and J 5 bases short, with 5 bases between. The germline V gene encodes CDR1 DFQATT and CDR2 SNEGSKA (reference sequence). The CDR3 contains 11 residues. CDR3 region: CSARVSETQYF. For the CDR3, the DNA is TGCAGTGCTAGAGTGTCCGAGACCCAGTACTTC.

This clonotype was counted a few times. The chain has TRBV6-5 and TRBJ1-1; D unclear. Trimming took 5 bases from V and 7 from J, leaving 11 bases between them. Germline V gene sequence: CDR1 MNHEY, CDR2 SVGAGI. The CDR3 contains 12 residues. The CDR3 bases are TGTGCCAGCAGTCCTAGGAAGGATGAAGCTTTCTTT. As protein: CASSPRKDEAFF.

On this clonotype itself: At one end the junction does not follow the germline gene, possibly because of a read error. The rearrangement uses TRBV5-1 and TRBJ1-4; tentative D call: TRBD1 (6 bases). This CDR3 region has 15 residues. Germline CDR1 and CDR2: SGHRS and YFSETQ. As DNA, the CDR3 is TGCGCCCGCAGCGTACAGGGCGGAGGTAATGAAAAACTGTTTTTT. Translation: CARSVQGGGNEKLFF.

This sequence joins TRBV15 and TRBJ2-1, with TRBD2 matching over 10 bases. Germline assignment: CDR1 LNHNV and CDR2 YYDKDF (reference sequence). This CDR3 region has 17 residues. V trimming: 4 bases; J trimming: 4 bases; junction bases outside the gene matches: 10. The CDR3 is CATSTRAGGPSYNEQFF. As DNA, the CDR3 is TGTGCCACCAGCACCCGAGCGGGAGGGCCATCATACAATGAGCAGTTCTTC.

This rearrangement joins TRBV5-1 to TRBJ2-1; perhaps TRBD2 as D (6 bases). The CDR3 is 16 residues long. CDR1 is SGHRS and CDR2 is YFSETQ in the germline V gene. V dropped 0 bases and J dropped 1 base, with 11 bases sitting between them. The CDR3 loop reads CASSLEPSASYNEQFF. The DNA of the CDR3 is TGCGCCAGCAGCTTGGAGCCTAGCGCTTCCTACAATGAGCAGTTCTTC.

The chain uses TRBV7-9 and TRBJ2-5, with D unclear. This CDR3 has 11 residues. Germline loops: CDR1 SEHNR, CDR2 FQNEAQ (reference sequence). V lost 5 bases to trimming and J lost 7 bases, with 8 bases between them. CDR3 in amino acids: CASSQEWTQYF. The CDR3 DNA sequence: TGTGCCAGCAGCCAAGAGTGGACCCAGTACTTC.

The genes are TRBV6-2 or TRBV6-3 and TRBJ2-7; TRBD2 matches 12 bases. V shed 2 bases, J shed 2 bases, and the junction held 7 bases outside the gene matches. The germline V gene encodes CDR1 MNHEY and CDR2 SVGEGT. The CDR3 is 17 amino acids. For the CDR3, the DNA is TGTGCCAGCAGTTACGAACTAGCGGGAGGAATAACCTACGAGCAGTACTTC. Its protein product is CASSYELAGGITYEQYF.

A few counts support this clonotype. This chain connects TRBV10-3 to TRBJ2-1; perhaps TRBD1 as D (5 bases). The J call is in doubt because the DNA end fits TRBJ2-7 better. Germline V gene lookup returns CDR1 ENHRY and CDR2 SYGVKD. CDR3 length: 11 residues. The CDR3 DNA follows: TGTGCCATCGGGGCCTACAATGAGCAGTACTTC. Its translation: CAIGAYNEQYF.

The chain carries TRBV10-3 and TRBJ2-7; maybe TRBD2 (6 bases). The V end lost 4 bases, the J end lost 3 bases, and 13 bases lay between the germline ends. The CDR3 covers 14 residues. Germline values: CDR1 ENHRY, CDR2 SYGVKD. The CDR3: CAISVDYLDYEQYF. CDR3 nucleotides: TGTGCCATCAGTGTGGACTACCTTGACTACGAGCAGTACTTC.

The rearrangement links TRBV12-3 or TRBV12-4 to TRBJ2-3; TRBD2 agrees at 10 bases. The trim removed 6 bases at V and 7 bases at J, leaving 7 bases unmatched. The CDR3 runs to 14 residues. The CDR3 region is CASRLAGVTHTQYF. CDR3 bases: TGTGCCAGCAGGCTAGCGGGAGTTACACATACGCAGTATTTT.

The gene calls are TRBV7-9 and TRBJ2-4; 9 bases agree with TRBD1. The CDR3 is 19 amino acids. Germline CDR1 SEHNR, CDR2 FQNEAQ (reference sequence). J lost 2 bases, V lost 7 bases, and 18 bases had no gene match. CDR3 sequence: CASTPGYRGQQRTKNIQYF. The CDR3 bases are TGTGCCAGCACCCCCGGGTACAGGGGGCAACAAAGAACCAAAAACATTCAGTACTTC.

About this clonotype: This sequence may be a read error, since a much larger clone differs from it by one base. The chain carries TRBV5-1 and TRBJ2-7, with 9 positions matching TRBD1. Looked up from germline, CDR1 is SGHRS and CDR2 is YFSETQ. The CDR3 totals 14 residues. Trimming removed 3 bases from V and 5 bases from J; junction bases left unmatched: 6. CDR3: CASSSTGGTDEQYF. The CDR3 bases are TGCGCCAGCAGCTCGACAGGGGGAACCGACGAGCAGTACTTC.

This clonotype was observed a handful of times. The chain is built from TRBV5-1 and TRBJ2-7; 11 positions agree with TRBD2. Germline CDR1 is SGHRS and CDR2 is YFSETQ. V shed 0 bases, J shed 4 bases, and the junction held 3 bases outside the gene matches. The CDR3 has 15 residues. As DNA, the CDR3 is TGCGCCAGCAGCTTGGAAGGGACTAGCGGTTACGAGCAGTACTTC. Encoded protein: CASSLEGTSGYEQYF.